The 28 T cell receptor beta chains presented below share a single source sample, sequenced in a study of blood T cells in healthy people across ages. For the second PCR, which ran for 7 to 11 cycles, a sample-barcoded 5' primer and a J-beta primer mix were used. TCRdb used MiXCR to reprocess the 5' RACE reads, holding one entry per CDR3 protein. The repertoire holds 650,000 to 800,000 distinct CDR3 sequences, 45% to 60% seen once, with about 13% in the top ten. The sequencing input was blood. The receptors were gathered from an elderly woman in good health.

CDR3 amino acids: CSAWIASGSYEQYF. The CDR3 DNA reads as TGCAGTGCTTGGATAGCTAGCGGTTCCTACGAGCAGTACTTC. J is TRBJ2-7 and V is TRBV20-1, with 7 bases lining up with TRBD2. This CDR3 spans 14 amino acids. The trim removed 5 bases at V and 1 base at J, leaving 8 bases unmatched. Germline V gene lookup returns CDR1 DFQATT and CDR2 SNEGSKA (reference sequence).

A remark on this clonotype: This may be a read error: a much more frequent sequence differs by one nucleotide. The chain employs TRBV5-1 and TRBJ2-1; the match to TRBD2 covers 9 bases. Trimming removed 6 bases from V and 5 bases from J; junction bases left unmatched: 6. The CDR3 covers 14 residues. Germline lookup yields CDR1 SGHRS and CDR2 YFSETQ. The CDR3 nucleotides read TGCGCCAGCAACTTACTAGCGGGCAACAATGAGCAGTTCTTC. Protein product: CASNLLAGNNEQFF.

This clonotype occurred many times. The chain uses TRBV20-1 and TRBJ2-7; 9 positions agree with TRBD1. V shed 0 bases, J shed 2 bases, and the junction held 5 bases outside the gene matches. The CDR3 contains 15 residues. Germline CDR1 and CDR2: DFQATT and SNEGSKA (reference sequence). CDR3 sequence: CSARDRDRATYEQYF. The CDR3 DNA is TGCAGTGCTAGAGATCGGGACAGGGCAACCTACGAGCAGTACTTC.

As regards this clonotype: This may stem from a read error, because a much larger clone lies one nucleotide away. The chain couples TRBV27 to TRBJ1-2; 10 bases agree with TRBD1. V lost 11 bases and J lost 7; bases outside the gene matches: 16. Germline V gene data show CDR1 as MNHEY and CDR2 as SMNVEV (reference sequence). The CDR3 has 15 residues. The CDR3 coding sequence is TGTGCCGGCAATCCTCAAGGGACAGGGGCTTCTGGCTACACCTTC. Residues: CAGNPQGTGASGYTF.

CDR3 residues: CASSLEPALDTQYF. In nucleotides, the CDR3 is TGTGCCAGCAGCTTGGAACCGGCCCTAGATACGCAGTATTTT. The chain uses TRBV5-5 and TRBJ2-3, with D uncertain. This CDR3 has 14 residues. Trimming stripped 0 bases from V and 5 bases from J, with 10 bases between. In germline, CDR1 is SGHKS, CDR2 YYEKEE (reference sequence).

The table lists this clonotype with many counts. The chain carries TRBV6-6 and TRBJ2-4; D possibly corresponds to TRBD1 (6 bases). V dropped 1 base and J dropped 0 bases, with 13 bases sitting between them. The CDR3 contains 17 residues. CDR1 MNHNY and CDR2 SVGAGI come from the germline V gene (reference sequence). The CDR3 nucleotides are TGTGCCAGCAGTTACTTAATGACAGGACTAGCCAAAAACATTCAGTACTTC. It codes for CASSYLMTGLAKNIQYF.

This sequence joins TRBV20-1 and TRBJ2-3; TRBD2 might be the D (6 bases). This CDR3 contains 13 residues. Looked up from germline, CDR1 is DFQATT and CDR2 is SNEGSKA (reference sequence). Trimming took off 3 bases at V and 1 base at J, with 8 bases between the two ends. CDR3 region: CSASASGTDTQYF. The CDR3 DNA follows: TGCAGTGCTAGCGCTAGCGGCACAGATACGCAGTATTTT.

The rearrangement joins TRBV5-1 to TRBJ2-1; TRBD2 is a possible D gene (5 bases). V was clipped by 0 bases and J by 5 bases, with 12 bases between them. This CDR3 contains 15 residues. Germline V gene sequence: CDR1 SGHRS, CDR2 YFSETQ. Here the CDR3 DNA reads TGCGCCAGCAGCTTGGGGGCTAGCAAACACAATGAGCAGTTCTTC. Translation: CASSLGASKHNEQFF.

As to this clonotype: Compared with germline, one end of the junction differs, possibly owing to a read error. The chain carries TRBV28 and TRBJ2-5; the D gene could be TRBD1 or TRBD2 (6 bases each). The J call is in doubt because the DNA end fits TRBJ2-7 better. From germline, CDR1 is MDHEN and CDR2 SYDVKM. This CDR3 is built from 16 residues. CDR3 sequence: CASSSGGVTGFDEQYF. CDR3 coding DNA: TGCGCCAGCAGTTCAGGAGGGGTAACAGGGTTCGACGAGCAGTACTTC.

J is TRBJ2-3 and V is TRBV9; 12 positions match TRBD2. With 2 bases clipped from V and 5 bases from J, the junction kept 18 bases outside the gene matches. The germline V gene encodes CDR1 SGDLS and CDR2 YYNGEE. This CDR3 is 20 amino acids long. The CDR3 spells CASSVTSGRSQGLLLDTQYF. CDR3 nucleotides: TGTGCCAGCAGCGTCACTAGCGGGAGGAGTCAGGGCCTTTTGTTAGATACGCAGTATTTT.

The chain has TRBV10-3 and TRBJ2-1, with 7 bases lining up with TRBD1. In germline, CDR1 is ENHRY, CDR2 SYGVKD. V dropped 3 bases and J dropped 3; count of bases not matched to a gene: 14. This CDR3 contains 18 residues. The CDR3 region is CAISEPGSRGIVYNEQFF. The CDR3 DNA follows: TGTGCCATCAGTGAACCCGGCTCCAGGGGGATTGTCTACAATGAGCAGTTCTTC.

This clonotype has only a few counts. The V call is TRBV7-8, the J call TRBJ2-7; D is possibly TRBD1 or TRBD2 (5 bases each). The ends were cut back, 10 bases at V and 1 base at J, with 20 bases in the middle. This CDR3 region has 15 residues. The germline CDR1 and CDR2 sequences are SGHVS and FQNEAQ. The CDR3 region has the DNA TGTGCCACTACGGTAGGGAGAGGGGAATCCTACGAGCAGTACTTC. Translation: CATTVGRGESYEQYF.

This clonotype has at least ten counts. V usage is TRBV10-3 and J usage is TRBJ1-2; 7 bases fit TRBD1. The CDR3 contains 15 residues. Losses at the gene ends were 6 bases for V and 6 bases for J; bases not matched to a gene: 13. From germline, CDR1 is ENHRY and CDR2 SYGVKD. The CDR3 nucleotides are TGTGCCATCAGCAAGGAGACAGGGTTGAAGAATGGCTACACCTTC. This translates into CAISKETGLKNGYTF.

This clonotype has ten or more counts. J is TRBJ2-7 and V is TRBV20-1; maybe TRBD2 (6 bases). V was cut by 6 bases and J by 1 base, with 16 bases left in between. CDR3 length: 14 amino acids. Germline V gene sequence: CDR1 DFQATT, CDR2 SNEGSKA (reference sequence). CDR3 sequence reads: CSALPGLPSYEQYF. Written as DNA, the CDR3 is TGCAGTGCCCTTCCGGGACTTCCATCCTACGAGCAGTACTTC.

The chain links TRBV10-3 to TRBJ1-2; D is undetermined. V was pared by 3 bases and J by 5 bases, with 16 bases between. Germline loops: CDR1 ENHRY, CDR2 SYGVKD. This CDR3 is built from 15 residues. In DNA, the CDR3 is TGTGCCATCAGTGAAAAGACGGTCGCCCAGTATGGCTACACCTTC. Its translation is CAISEKTVAQYGYTF.

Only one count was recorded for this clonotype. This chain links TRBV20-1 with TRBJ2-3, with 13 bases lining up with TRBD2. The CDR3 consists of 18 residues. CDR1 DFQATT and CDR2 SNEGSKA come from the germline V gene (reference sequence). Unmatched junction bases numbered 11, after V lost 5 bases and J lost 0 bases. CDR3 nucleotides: TGCAGTGCTCCGATGGGGACTAGCGGGACCACTAGCACAGATACGCAGTATTTT. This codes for CSAPMGTSGTTSTDTQYF.

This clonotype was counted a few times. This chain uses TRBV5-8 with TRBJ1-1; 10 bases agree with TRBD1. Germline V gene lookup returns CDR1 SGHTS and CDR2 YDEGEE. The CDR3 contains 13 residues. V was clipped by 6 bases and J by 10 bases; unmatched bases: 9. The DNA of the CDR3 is TGTGCCAGCACACTCGTGACAGGGGGCCGAGCTTTCTTT. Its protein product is CASTLVTGGRAFF.

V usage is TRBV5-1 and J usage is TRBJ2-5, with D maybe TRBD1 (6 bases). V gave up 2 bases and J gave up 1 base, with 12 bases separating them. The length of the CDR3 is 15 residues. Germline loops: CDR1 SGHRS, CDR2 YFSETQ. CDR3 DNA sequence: TGCGCCAGCAGCTTTGTGGGACAAACCCAAGAGACCCAGTACTTC. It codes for CASSFVGQTQETQYF.

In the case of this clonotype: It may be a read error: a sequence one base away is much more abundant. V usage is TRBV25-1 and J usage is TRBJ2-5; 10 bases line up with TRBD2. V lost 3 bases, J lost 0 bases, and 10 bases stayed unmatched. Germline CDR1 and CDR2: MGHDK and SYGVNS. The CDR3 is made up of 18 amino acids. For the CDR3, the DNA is TGTGCCAGCAGTGATCCTACGACTAGCGGGCCTCACCAAGAGACCCAGTACTTC. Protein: CASSDPTTSGPHQETQYF.

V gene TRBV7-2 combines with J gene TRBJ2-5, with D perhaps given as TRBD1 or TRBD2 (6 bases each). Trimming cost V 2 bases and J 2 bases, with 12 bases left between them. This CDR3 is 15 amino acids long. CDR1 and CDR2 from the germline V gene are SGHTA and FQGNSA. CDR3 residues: CASSLTGAEQETQYF. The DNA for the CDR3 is TGTGCCAGCAGCTTAACGGGGGCTGAACAAGAGACCCAGTACTTC.

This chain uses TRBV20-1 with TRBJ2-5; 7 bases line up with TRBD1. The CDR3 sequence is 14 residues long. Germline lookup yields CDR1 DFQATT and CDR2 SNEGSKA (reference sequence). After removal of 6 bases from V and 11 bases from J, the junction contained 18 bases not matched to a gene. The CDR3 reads CSAIDRVGFYGQYF. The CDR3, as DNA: TGCAGTGCCATTGACAGGGTTGGCTTTTACGGGCAGTACTTC.

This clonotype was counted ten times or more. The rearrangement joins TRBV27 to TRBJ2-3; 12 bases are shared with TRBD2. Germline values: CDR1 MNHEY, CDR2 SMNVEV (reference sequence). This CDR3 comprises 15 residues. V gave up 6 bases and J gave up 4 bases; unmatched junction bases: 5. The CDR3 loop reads CASRKLAGGPDTQYF. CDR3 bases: TGTGCCAGCAGGAAACTAGCGGGGGGCCCAGATACGCAGTATTTT.

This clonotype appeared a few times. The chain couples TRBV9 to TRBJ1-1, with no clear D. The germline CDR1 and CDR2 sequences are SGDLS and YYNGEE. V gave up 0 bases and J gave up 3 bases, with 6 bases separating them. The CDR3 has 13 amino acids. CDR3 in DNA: TGTGCCAGCAGCGTAGGGGGATACACTGAAGCTTTCTTT. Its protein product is CASSVGGYTEAFF.

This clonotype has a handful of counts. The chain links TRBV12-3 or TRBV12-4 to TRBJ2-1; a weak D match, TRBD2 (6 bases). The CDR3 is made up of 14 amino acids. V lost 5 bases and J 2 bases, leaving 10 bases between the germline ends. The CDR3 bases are TGTGCCAGCAGTGCGGAGGGAACCTACAATGAGCAGTTCTTC. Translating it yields CASSAEGTYNEQFF.

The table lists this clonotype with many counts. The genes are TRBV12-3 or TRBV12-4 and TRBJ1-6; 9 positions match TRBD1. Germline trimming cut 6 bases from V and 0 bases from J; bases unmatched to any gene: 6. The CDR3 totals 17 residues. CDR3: CASRGGTGSSYNSPLHF. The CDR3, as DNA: TGTGCCAGCAGGGGGGGGACAGGGAGCTCCTATAATTCACCCCTCCACTTT.

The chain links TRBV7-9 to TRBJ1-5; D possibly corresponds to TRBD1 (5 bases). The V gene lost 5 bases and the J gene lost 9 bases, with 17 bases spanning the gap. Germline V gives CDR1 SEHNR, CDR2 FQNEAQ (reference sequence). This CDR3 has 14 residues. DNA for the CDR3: TGTGCCAGCAGCGTAGGGAGGGACCTAGGGCCCCAGCATTTT. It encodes CASSVGRDLGPQHF.

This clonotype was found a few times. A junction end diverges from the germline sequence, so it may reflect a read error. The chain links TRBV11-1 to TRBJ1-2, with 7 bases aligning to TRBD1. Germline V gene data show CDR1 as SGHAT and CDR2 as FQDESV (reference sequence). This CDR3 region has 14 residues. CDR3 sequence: CASSVAQTGYGYTF. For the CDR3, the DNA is TGTGCCAGCAGCGTAGCACAGACAGGGTATGGCTACACCTTC.

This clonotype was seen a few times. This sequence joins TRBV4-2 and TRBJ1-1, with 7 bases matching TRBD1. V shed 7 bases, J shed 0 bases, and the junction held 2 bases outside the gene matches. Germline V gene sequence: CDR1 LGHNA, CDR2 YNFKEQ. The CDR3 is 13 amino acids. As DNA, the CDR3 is TGTGCCAGCACACAGGGGATGAACACTGAAGCTTTCTTT. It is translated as CASTQGMNTEAFF.